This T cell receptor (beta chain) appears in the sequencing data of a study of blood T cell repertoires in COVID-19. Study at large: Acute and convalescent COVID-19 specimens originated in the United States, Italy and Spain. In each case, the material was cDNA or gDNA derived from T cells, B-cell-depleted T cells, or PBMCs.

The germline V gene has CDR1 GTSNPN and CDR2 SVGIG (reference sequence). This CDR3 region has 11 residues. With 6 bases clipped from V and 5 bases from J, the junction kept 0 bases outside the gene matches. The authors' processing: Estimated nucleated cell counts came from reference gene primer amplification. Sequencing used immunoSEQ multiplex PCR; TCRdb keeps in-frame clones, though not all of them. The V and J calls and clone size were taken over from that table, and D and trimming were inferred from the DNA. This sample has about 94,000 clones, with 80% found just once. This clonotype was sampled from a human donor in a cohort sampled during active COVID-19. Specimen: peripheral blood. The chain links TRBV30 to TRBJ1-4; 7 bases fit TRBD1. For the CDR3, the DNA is TGTGCCTGCAGGGGGAATGAAAAACTGTTTTTT. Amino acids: CACRGNEKLFF.